The TCR beta chain described here comes from a study of blood T cells in healthy people across ages. Notes on the study in general: Correlation between TCR beta diversity and naive T cell percentage was strong.

Next came a second PCR, run for roughly 6 to 11 cycles, which used a sample-barcoded 5' primer along with a J-beta primer mix. A template-switch adaptor that had 12 random nucleotides put a tag on each cDNA molecule. TCRdb itself ran the 5' RACE reads through MiXCR, one entry per CDR3 protein. The sample records 1.5 million to 2 million distinct CDR3 sequences, about 49% being singletons. In regard to this clonotype: Its antigen is unidentified.

A minimum of 7 million PBMCs was isolated per sample. V was trimmed by 3 bases and J by 5 bases, leaving 13 bases between them. Looked up from germline, CDR1 is LGHNA and CDR2 is YSLEER. This CDR3 contains 15 residues. This sequence was found in a middle-aged woman in good health. Sequencing was performed on blood. The gene calls are TRBV4-3 and TRBJ2-2; a weak D match, TRBD2 (6 bases). The CDR3 nucleotides read TGCGCCAGCAGCCATAGGGACGGAGGGACCGGGGAGCTGTTTTTT. Amino acid sequence: CASSHRDGGTGELFF.